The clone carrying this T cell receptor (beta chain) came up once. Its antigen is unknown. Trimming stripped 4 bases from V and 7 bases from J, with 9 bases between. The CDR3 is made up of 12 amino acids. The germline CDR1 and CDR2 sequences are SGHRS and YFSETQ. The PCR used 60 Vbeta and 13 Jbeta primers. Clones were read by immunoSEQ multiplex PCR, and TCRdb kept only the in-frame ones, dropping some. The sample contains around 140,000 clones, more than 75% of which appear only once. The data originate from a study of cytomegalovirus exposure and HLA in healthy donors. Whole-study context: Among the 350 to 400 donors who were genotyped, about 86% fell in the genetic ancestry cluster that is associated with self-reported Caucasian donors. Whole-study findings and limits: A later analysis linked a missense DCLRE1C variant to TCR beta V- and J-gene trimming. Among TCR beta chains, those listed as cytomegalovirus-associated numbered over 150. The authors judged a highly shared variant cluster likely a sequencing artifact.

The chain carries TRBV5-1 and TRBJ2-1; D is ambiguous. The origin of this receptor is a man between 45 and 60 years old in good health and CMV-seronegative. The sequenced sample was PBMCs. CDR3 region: CASSPPMNEQFF. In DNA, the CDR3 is TGCGCCAGCAGCCCCCCAATGAATGAGCAGTTCTTC.